This T cell receptor beta chain came from a study of cytomegalovirus exposure and HLA in healthy donors. Overall study context: The platform used for the 95 to 150 validation repertoires matched that of the roughly 670 first-cohort repertoires, a later analysis reported.

The ends lost 6 bases at V and 6 bases at J; junction bases unmatched: 4. The CDR3 loop spans 13 amino acids. CDR1 and CDR2 (germline): MDHEN, SYDVKM. Measured with immunoSEQ multiplex PCR; TCRdb has only the in-frame clones, and not every one. The repertoire holds some 69,000 clones, over 85% seen once, with 4.4% in the top ten. For this clone: Its antigen is undetermined.

Overall study findings and caveats: Among TCR beta chains, those listed as cytomegalovirus-associated numbered over 150. Subsequent analysis of the 120 or so validation repertoires found a tendency for first-cohort TCR clusters to co-occur.

Sample: PBMCs. The TCR originated in a man aged 18 to 35 in good health and CMV-seropositive. The chain couples TRBV28 to TRBJ2-7, with TRBD1 matching over 11 bases. The CDR3, as DNA: TGTGCCAGCAGCCGGGACAGGGGGTCCGAGCAGTACTTC. Translated, it gives CASSRDRGSEQYF.